This entry describes one T cell receptor beta chain. One junction end does not reproduce the germline sequence, and a read error may be involved. These data come from a study of blood T cell repertoires in COVID-19. TCRdb's copy holds only in-frame clones and misses some; the assay was immunoSEQ multiplex PCR. The sample yields approximately 120,000 clones, 74% seen once. Sequences were obtained from peripheral blood. This TCR was sampled from a man at least 80 years old with COVID-19, enrolled during active disease.

This CDR3 reads CASSLDRGLGETQYF. The DNA of the CDR3 is TGTGCTAGCAGCTTGGACAGGGGGCTAGGAGAGACCCAGTACTTC. The rearrangement uses TRBV7-7 and TRBJ2-5, with TRBD1 matching over 11 bases. The germline V gene has CDR1 SSHAT and CDR2 FNYEAQ (reference sequence). This CDR3 is built from 15 residues.